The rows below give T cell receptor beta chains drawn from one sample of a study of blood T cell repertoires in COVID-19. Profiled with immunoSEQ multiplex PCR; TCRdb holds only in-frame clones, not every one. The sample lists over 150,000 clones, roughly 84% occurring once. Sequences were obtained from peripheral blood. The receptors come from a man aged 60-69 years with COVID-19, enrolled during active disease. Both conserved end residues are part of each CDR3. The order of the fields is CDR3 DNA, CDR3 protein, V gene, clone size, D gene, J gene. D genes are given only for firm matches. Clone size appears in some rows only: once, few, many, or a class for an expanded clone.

DNA: TGTGCCAGTAGTTCCCAGGGTTGGGGGAACACTGAAGCTTTCTTT
CDR3: CASSSQGWGNTEAFF
V: TRBV19
size: -
D: -
J: TRBJ1-1

DNA: TGTGCCAGTAGTCAGGGATTCGCCTACGAGCAGTACTTC
CDR3: CASSQGFAYEQYF
V: TRBV19
size: once
D: -
J: TRBJ2-7

DNA: TGTGCCAGCAGCCAAACCGGGACAGAGTCCTACGAGCAGTACTTC
CDR3: CASSQTGTESYEQYF
V: TRBV28
size: -
D: TRBD1
J: TRBJ2-7

DNA: TGTGCCAGTAGTACCTCAGCCTACGAGCAGTACTTC
CDR3: CASSTSAYEQYF
V: TRBV19
size: -
D: -
J: TRBJ2-7

DNA: TGTGCCAGTAGTATCCGCAGTAACTATGGCTACACCTTC
CDR3: CASSIRSNYGYTF
V: TRBV19
size: once
D: -
J: TRBJ1-2

DNA: TGTGCCAGCAGCTTAGCAGCAGGGGCTGGAAACACCATATATTTT
CDR3: CASSLAAGAGNTIYF
V: TRBV7-2
size: -
D: -
J: TRBJ1-3

DNA: TGTGCCAGCACCCCAGGGGGGTGGGATGGCTACACCTTC
CDR3: CASTPGGWDGYTF
V: TRBV7-2
size: -
D: TRBD1
J: TRBJ1-2

DNA: TGTGCCAGCAGCTTAGCGCGGGGGGAGACCCAGTACTTC
CDR3: CASSLARGETQYF
V: TRBV7-2
size: once
D: TRBD2
J: TRBJ2-5

DNA: TGTGCCATCAGTGAGTCGAGCGGGACCCCCCAGCATTTT
CDR3: CAISESSGTPQHF
V: TRBV10-3
size: -
D: -
J: TRBJ1-5

DNA: TGTGCCAGCAGCAGGGAGGTGGATCAGCCCCAGCATTTT
CDR3: CASSREVDQPQHF
V: TRBV6-4
size: -
D: -
J: TRBJ1-5

DNA: TGTGCCAGCTCACCTACCAGGTCGGGACAGGGACATGAAAAACTGTTTTTT
CDR3: CASSPTRSGQGHEKLFF
V: TRBV18
size: once
D: TRBD1
J: TRBJ1-4

DNA: TGTGCCACCCGAGGTCAGGGGGCGTCCTTAAGCGAGCAGTACTTC
CDR3: CATRGQGASLSEQYF
V: TRBV19
size: -
D: TRBD1
J: TRBJ2-7

DNA: TGTGCCAGCAGCCCCGATCAGGGGAGTCAGCCCCAGCATTTT
CDR3: CASSPDQGSQPQHF
V: TRBV7-2
size: -
D: -
J: TRBJ1-5

DNA: TGTGCCAGCAGCCTCGGGGGTAGCAATCAGCCCCAGCATTTT
CDR3: CASSLGGSNQPQHF
V: TRBV14
size: -
D: -
J: TRBJ1-5

DNA: TGTGCTAGTGGTCCCTACCCAGGGGCTGACCGCTATGGCTACACCTTC
CDR3: CASGPYPGADRYGYTF
V: TRBV12-5
size: -
D: -
J: TRBJ1-2

DNA: TGTGCCAGCAGCTTAGCCGTGGGACAGGAGTATGGCTACACCTTC
CDR3: CASSLAVGQEYGYTF
V: TRBV7-2
size: -
D: TRBD1
J: TRBJ1-2

DNA: TGTGCCATCTCCGAGACAGCACGCGACTATGGCTACACCTTC
CDR3: CAISETARDYGYTF
V: TRBV10-3
size: -
D: -
J: TRBJ1-2

DNA: TGTGCCAGCAGCTCACAGGGGTCCCAAGAGACCCAGTACTTC
CDR3: CASSSQGSQETQYF
V: TRBV6-5
size: -
D: TRBD1
J: TRBJ2-5

DNA: TGTGCCAGCAGCTGGACAGGGTTGAACACTGAAGCTTTCTTT
CDR3: CASSWTGLNTEAFF
V: TRBV5-6
size: once
D: TRBD1
J: TRBJ1-1

DNA: TGTGCCACCAGAGGACCAGGGTTAGGCGAGAACACTGAAGCTTTCTTT
CDR3: CATRGPGLGENTEAFF
V: TRBV24-1
size: -
D: -
J: TRBJ1-1

DNA: TGTGCCTGGAGTCGACAGCTCGAGCAGTACTTC
CDR3: CAWSRQLEQYF
V: TRBV30
size: -
D: -
J: TRBJ2-7

DNA: TGTGCCACCAGCAGAGAGGGCAGCTCTTACACTGAAGCTTTCTTT
CDR3: CATSREGSSYTEAFF
V: TRBV15
size: -
D: -
J: TRBJ1-1

DNA: TGTGCCAGCAGCTTAGGACAGGGACTGAACACTGAAGCTTTCTTT
CDR3: CASSLGQGLNTEAFF
V: TRBV7-2
size: -
D: TRBD1
J: TRBJ1-1

DNA: TGTGCCAGTAGTATAACGGGAGCTAACTATGGCTACACCTTC
CDR3: CASSITGANYGYTF
V: TRBV19
size: -
D: -
J: TRBJ1-2

DNA: TGTGCCAGCTCCCCCGGGGGAAGCGGGACCCGAATCAACACAGATACGCAGTATTTT
CDR3: CASSPGGSGTRINTDTQYF
V: TRBV14
size: once
D: TRBD2
J: TRBJ2-3